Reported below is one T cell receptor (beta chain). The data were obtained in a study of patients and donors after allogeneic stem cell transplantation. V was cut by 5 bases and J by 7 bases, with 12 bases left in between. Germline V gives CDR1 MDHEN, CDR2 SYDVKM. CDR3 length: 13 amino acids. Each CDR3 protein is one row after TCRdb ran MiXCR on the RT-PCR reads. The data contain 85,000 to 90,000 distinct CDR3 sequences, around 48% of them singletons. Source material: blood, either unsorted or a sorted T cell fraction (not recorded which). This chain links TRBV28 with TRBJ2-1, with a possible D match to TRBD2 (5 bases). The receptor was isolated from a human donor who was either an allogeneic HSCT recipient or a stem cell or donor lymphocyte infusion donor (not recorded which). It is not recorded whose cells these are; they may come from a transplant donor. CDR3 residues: CASSPGRGNEQFF. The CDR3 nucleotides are TGTGCCAGCAGTCCCGGTCGGGGAAATGAGCAGTTCTTC.